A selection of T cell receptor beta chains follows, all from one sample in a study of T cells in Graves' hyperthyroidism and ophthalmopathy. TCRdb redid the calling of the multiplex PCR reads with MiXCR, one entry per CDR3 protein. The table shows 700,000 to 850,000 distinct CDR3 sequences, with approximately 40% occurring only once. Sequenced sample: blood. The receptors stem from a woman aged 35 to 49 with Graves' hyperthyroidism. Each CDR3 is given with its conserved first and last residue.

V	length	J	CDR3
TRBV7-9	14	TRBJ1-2	CASSLDARGGGYTF
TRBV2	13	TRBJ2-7	CASRKGALYEQYF
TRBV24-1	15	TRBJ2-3	CATSDRKGQADTQYF
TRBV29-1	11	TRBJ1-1	CSVIQDTEAFF
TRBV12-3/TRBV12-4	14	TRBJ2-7	CASSYVDRPYEQYF
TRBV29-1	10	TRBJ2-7	CSGQGYEQYF
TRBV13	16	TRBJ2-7	CASSLGAGDWEFEQYF
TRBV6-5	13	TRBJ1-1	CASSYISHTEAFF
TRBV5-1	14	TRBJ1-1	CASSGGTGDGEAFF
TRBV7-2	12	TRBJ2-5	CASSLHQETQYF
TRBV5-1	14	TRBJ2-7	CASSLAGGYYEQYF
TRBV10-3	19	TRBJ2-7	CAVSESTFSRDRGPHEQYF
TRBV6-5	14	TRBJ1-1	CASSYGRGGAEAFF
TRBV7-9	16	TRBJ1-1	CASSLGAGGIAIEAFF
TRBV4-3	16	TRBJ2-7	CASSQDRGSWIHEQYF
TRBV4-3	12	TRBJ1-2	CASSRNRGGYTF
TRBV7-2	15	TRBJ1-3	CASSPDGSTGNTIYF
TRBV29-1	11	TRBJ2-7	CSAGQAYEQCF
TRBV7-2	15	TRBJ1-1	CASRRGGAGNTEAFF
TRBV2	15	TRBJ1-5	CASSRGQGGSQPQHF
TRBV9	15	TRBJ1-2	CASSVAGRADYGYTF
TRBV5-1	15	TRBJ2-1	CASSLGQGVVNEQFF
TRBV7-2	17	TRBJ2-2	CASRLGRSGSLTGELFF
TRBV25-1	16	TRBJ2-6	CASSGDRGAGANVLTF
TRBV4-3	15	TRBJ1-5	CASSAQGRSNQPQHF
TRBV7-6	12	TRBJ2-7	CASSPTQGAADF
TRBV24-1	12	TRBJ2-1	CATSEEVGEQFF
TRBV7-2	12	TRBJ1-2	CASRHINYGYTF
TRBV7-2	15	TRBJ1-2	CASSLQSEGSYGYTF
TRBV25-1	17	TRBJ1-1	CASSPSIWYGGDTEAFF
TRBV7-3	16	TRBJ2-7	CASSPNPGLHYNEQYF
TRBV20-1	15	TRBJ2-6	CSAKGQGVRANVLTF
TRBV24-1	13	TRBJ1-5	CATSDNTREPQHF
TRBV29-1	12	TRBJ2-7	CSVTGPFYEQYF
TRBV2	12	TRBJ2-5	CASRFDSETQYF
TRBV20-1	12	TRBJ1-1	CSARDLQAEAFF
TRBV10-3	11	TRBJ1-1	CAARSNTEAFF
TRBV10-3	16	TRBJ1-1	CAIRAGLGAMNTEAFF
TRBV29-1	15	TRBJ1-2	CSVGQVAGENYGYTF
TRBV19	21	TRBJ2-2	CASSTSGGLSSGGTNTGELFF
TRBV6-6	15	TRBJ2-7	CASRNDPGQTYEQYF
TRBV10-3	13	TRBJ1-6	CAISESGASPLHF
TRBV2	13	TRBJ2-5	CASKPSGQETQYF
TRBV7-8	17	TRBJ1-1	CASSRTGTAIMNTEAFF
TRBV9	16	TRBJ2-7	CASRPSGTGGGGEQYF
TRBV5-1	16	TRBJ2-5	CASSSASGSRQETQYF
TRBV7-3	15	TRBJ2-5	CASSLDGTSQETQYF
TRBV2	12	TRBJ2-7	CASSEGYRGQYF
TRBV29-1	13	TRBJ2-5	CSVESVRQETQYF
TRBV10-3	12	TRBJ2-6	CAISEQANVLTF
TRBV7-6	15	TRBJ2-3	CASSLLSLGTDTQYF
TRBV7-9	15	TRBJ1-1	CASSFSSIMNTEAFF
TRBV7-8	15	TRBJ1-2	CASSSFTGLGNGYTF
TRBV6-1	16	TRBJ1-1	CASSDSRTALNTEAFF
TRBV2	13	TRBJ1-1	CASSRQGATEAFF
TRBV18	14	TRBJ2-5	CASSPPGPQETQYF
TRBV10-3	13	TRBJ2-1	CAINGLADNEQFF